The 4 T cell receptor beta chains reported below all come from one sample, sequenced in a study of blood T cell repertoires in COVID-19. TCRdb's table, derived via immunoSEQ multiplex PCR, lists solely in-frame clones and lacks some. The table includes around 39,000 clones, around 86% detected once. Material: peripheral blood. Receptors were obtained from a man in his forties with active COVID-19.

The chain has TRBV11-3 and TRBJ2-3, with 7 bases that match TRBD2. The junction had 10 bases not matched to a gene; V was cut back by 1 base and J by 3 bases. This CDR3 contains 17 residues. Germline assignment: CDR1 SGHNT and CDR2 YENEEA. The CDR3 protein is CASSLGEGLGHTDTQYF. CDR3 nucleotide sequence: TGTGCCAGCAGCTTAGGGGAGGGGCTCGGGCATACAGATACGCAGTATTTT.

This chain connects TRBV7-6 to TRBJ1-5, with unresolved D. Per the germline V gene, CDR1 is SGHVS and CDR2 is FNYEAQ. This CDR3 is built from 14 residues. The germline V and J ends were trimmed by 5 bases and 1 base, with 9 bases remaining between them. CDR3 DNA sequence: TGTGCCAGCAGCCGGACTGTGAGCAATCAGCCCCAGCATTTT. This codes for CASSRTVSNQPQHF.

This clone was picked up one time. The rearrangement links TRBV28 to TRBJ2-2; D might be TRBD2 (5 bases). The CDR3 consists of 15 residues. CDR1 and CDR2 from the germline V gene are MDHEN and SYDVKM. V was pared by 3 bases and J by 4 bases, with 12 bases between. For the CDR3, the DNA is TGTGCCAGCAGTTTCCTTGGACTGGGCACCGGGGAGCTGTTTTTT. Its protein is CASSFLGLGTGELFF.

CDR3 DNA: TGTGCCAGCAGCTTCAGGGACAGGGGAGGCGGAGAGACCCAGTACTTC. Translation: CASSFRDRGGGETQYF. This sequence joins TRBV5-5 and TRBJ2-5; TRBD1 agrees at 10 bases. The CDR3 runs to 16 residues. The V gene end was trimmed by 2 bases and the J gene end by 4 bases; junction bases not matched to a gene: 8. Per germline, CDR1 SGHKS and CDR2 YYEKEE (reference sequence).